Below are 20 T cell receptor beta chains sequenced from a single sample in a study of memory B cells and T cells in multiple sclerosis. This table comes from immunoSEQ multiplex PCR, and its TCRdb copy is limited to in-frame clones, with some not included. Altogether roughly 14,000 clones are present, around 70% being singletons, with the ten largest covering 2.3%. The sample comprised memory (CD45RO+) CD4+ T cells from blood. These receptors were obtained from a human donor with multiple sclerosis.

This chain connects TRBV27 to TRBJ1-2; D gene uncertain. CDR1 is MNHEY, CDR2 SMNVEV, per germline (reference sequence). CDR3 length: 15 residues. The ends were cut back, 2 bases at V and 8 bases at J, with 18 bases in the middle. The DNA for the CDR3 is TGTGCCAGCAGTTTAGATAGTCGGCAGGCTGGCGGCTACACCTTC. Its protein product is CASSLDSRQAGGYTF.

This clone was picked up one time. The chain combines TRBV7-9 with TRBJ1-4; D gene uncertain. V lost 1 base and J lost 8, with 14 bases in between. The CDR3 covers 15 residues. CDR1 is SEHNR and CDR2 is FQNEAQ in the germline V gene (reference sequence). CDR3 residues: CASSLGRLAGEKLFF. CDR3 DNA: TGTGCCAGCAGCTTAGGACGGCTTGCGGGGGAAAAACTGTTTTTT. The variable domain in full, completed from reference TRBV7-9 and TRBJ1-4, reads DTGVSQNPRHKITKRGQNVTFRCDPISEHNRLYWYRQTLGQGPEFLTYFQNEAQLEKSRLLSDRFSAERPKGSFSTLEIQRTEQGDSAMYLCASSLGRLAGEKLFFGSGTQLSVL.

This chain joins TRBV6-6 and TRBJ2-3; D is perhaps TRBD2 (6 bases). The CDR3 extends over 13 amino acids. V was shortened by 5 bases and J by 3 bases, with 9 bases between the two germline ends. In germline, CDR1 is MNHNY, CDR2 SVGAGI (reference sequence). The CDR3 spells CASSMEGTDTQYF. DNA of the CDR3: TGTGCCAGCAGTATGGAGGGGACAGATACGCAGTATTTT.

V gene TRBV25-1 combines with J gene TRBJ2-7, with D possibly TRBD2 on 6 matching bases. The V and J ends lost 5 bases and 6 bases respectively, with 14 bases between them. The CDR3 runs to 13 residues. Per the germline V gene, CDR1 is MGHDK and CDR2 is SYGVNS. The CDR3 protein is CASSIGGVGEQYF. The CDR3 nucleotides read TGTGCCAGCAGTATAGGAGGGGTGGGCGAGCAGTACTTC.

J is TRBJ2-1 and V is TRBV28; 7 bases match TRBD2. The CDR3 covers 12 residues. Per the germline V gene, CDR1 is MDHEN and CDR2 is SYDVKM. With V trimmed by 2 bases and J by 15 bases, 7 bases remained unmatched. The CDR3 DNA reads as TGTGCCAGCAGTTTAGTGGGAGGGGCCGGGTTCTTC. Translated: CASSLVGGAGFF. Combining the CDR3 with reference TRBV28 and TRBJ2-1 gives the whole variable domain DVKVTQSSRYLVKRTGEKVFLECVQDMDHENMFWYRQDPGLGLRLIYFSYDVKMKEKGDIPEGYSVSREKKERFSLILESASTNQTSMYLCASSLVGGAGFFGPGTRLTVL.

The genes are TRBV5-1 and TRBJ1-1, with D possibly matching TRBD1 (5 bases). Germline loops: CDR1 SGHRS, CDR2 YFSETQ. There are 15 residues in the CDR3. V was shortened by 0 bases and J by 5 bases, with 14 bases between the two germline ends. The CDR3 sequence: CASSLANGRGTEAFF. In nucleotides, the CDR3 is TGCGCCAGCAGCTTGGCCAATGGACGGGGGACTGAAGCTTTCTTT.

The V gene is TRBV30, the J gene TRBJ2-5, with 7 bases aligning to TRBD2. The germline V gene encodes CDR1 GTSNPN and CDR2 SVGIG (reference sequence). The CDR3 is 13 residues long. The ends lost 4 bases at V and 5 bases at J; junction bases unmatched: 7. CDR3 sequence reads: CAWNGVRGETQYF. Written as DNA, the CDR3 is TGTGCCTGGAATGGAGTGCGGGGGGAGACCCAGTACTTC.

The genes are TRBV7-9 and TRBJ2-3, with 10 nucleotides matching TRBD2. The germline gives CDR1 SEHNR, CDR2 FQNEAQ (reference sequence). Trimming cost V 5 bases and J 0 bases; bases outside gene matches: 2. CDR3 length: 15 amino acids. CDR3 DNA: TGTGCCAGCAGCCCACTAGCGGGGAGCACAGATACGCAGTATTTT. It encodes CASSPLAGSTDTQYF. The variable domain in full, with the rest retrieved from reference TRBV7-9 and TRBJ2-3, is DTGVSQNPRHKITKRGQNVTFRCDPISEHNRLYWYRQTLGQGPEFLTYFQNEAQLEKSRLLSDRFSAERPKGSFSTLEIQRTEQGDSAMYLCASSPLAGSTDTQYFGPGTRLTVL.

V and J are TRBV28 and TRBJ1-2, with a possible D match to TRBD1 (5 bases). Germline V gene data show CDR1 as MDHEN and CDR2 as SYDVKM. The ends were cut back, 9 bases at V and 5 bases at J, with 10 bases in the middle. The CDR3 runs to 11 residues. Here the CDR3 reads CASGAGYGYTF. DNA for the CDR3: TGTGCCAGTGGGGCGGGGTATGGCTACACCTTC.

The chain employs TRBV29-1 and TRBJ1-2; D remains unclear. Trimming took off 0 bases at V and 6 bases at J, with 17 bases between the two ends. CDR1 is SQVTM and CDR2 is ANQGSEA in the germline V gene. This CDR3 comprises 15 residues. The CDR3 is CSVEDFGRKGDGYTF. DNA of the CDR3: TGCAGCGTTGAAGATTTTGGCCGAAAGGGAGATGGCTACACCTTC.

A few counts support this clone. The V gene is TRBV2, the J gene TRBJ1-5; no reliable D call. This CDR3 has 13 amino acids. Deletions cut 6 bases from V and 4 bases from J, with 10 bases between. The V gene's germline CDR1 is SNHLY and CDR2 FYNNEI. The CDR3 sequence: CASSANYNQPQHF. The CDR3 DNA reads TGTGCCAGCAGCGCGAATTATAATCAGCCCCAGCATTTT. The full variable domain, completed using reference TRBV2 and TRBJ1-5, is EPEVTQTPSHQVTQMGQEVILRCVPISNHLYFYWYRQILGQKVEFLVSFYNNEISEKSEIFDDQFSVERPDGSNFTLKIRSTKLEDSAMYFCASSANYNQPQHFGDGTRLSIL.

The rearrangement joins TRBV30 to TRBJ2-1; D uncertain. V shed 0 bases and J shed 3 bases, with 12 bases lying between them. Germline-derived CDR1 and CDR2 are GTSNPN and SVGIG (reference sequence). CDR3 length: 15 amino acids. CDR3 protein: CAWSVPLPDYNEQFF. CDR3 nucleotide sequence: TGTGCCTGGAGTGTACCCCTACCCGACTACAATGAGCAGTTCTTC.

The chain recombines TRBV2 with TRBJ2-3; TRBD2 matches 9 bases. The V and J ends lost 6 bases and 3 bases, in that order; junction bases with no gene match: 1. The germline V gene has CDR1 SNHLY and CDR2 FYNNEI. This CDR3 contains 13 residues. DNA of the CDR3: TGTGCCAGCAGCCTAGCGGGGACAGATACGCAGTATTTT. This codes for CASSLAGTDTQYF.

This clone was detected only a few times. The rearrangement links TRBV6-5 to TRBJ2-5; tentative D call: TRBD2 (5 bases). Germline V gene data show CDR1 as MNHEY and CDR2 as SVGAGI. CDR3 length: 14 amino acids. The germline V and J ends were trimmed by 7 bases and 4 bases, with 16 bases remaining between them. Here the CDR3 reads CASTERGRGETQYF. The CDR3 DNA reads TGTGCCAGCACCGAACGAGGGCGTGGAGAGACCCAGTACTTC.

This chain uses TRBV29-1 with TRBJ2-2; D may be TRBD1 (5 bases). V was pared by 5 bases and J by 1 base, with 14 bases between. Per germline, CDR1 SQVTM and CDR2 ANQGSEA. The CDR3 spans 15 residues. CDR3: CSVFGPQGNTGELFF. Written as DNA, the CDR3 is TGCAGCGTTTTCGGACCGCAGGGGAACACCGGGGAGCTGTTTTTT.

The genes are TRBV9 and TRBJ2-1, with TRBD1 identical over 11 bases. From germline, CDR1 is SGDLS and CDR2 YYNGEE. This CDR3 has 16 amino acids. V lost 4 bases to trimming and J lost 8 bases; unmatched junction nucleotides: 11. This CDR3 reads CASSPRDRGSRDEQFF. The CDR3 DNA reads as TGTGCCAGCAGCCCCCGGGACAGGGGGTCACGGGATGAGCAGTTCTTC.

The chain has TRBV27 and TRBJ1-2, with TRBD1 identical over 7 bases. The V gene's germline CDR1 is MNHEY and CDR2 SMNVEV (reference sequence). Trimming took 5 bases from V and 3 from J; bases not matched to a gene: 9. This CDR3 has 15 residues. The CDR3 DNA sequence: TGTGCCAGCAGTGACACTGACAGGGCGGACTATGGCTACACCTTC. It codes for CASSDTDRADYGYTF.

This chain connects TRBV7-9 to TRBJ1-2; D perhaps matches TRBD1 (5 bases). The CDR3 extends over 15 amino acids. Per the germline V gene, CDR1 is SEHNR and CDR2 is FQNEAQ (reference sequence). Trimming pared 5 bases from V and 4 bases from J, leaving 17 bases between. CDR3 DNA: TGTGCCAGCAGCCCCGCCACCCCGGGGGGCTATGGCTACACCTTC. This encodes CASSPATPGGYGYTF.

A word on this clone: One junction end does not reproduce the germline sequence, and a read error may be involved. Other DNA sequences of this sample code for an identical CDR3. The CDR3 DNA reads as TGCGCCAGCAGTGAGACTTCCGAGACCCAGTACTTC. It translates to CASSETSETQYF. V is TRBV2 and J is TRBJ2-5; no clear D gene. The CDR3 runs to 12 residues. The germline gives CDR1 SNHLY, CDR2 FYNNEI.

The chain carries TRBV6-1 and TRBJ2-5; 7 bases fit TRBD1. Germline V gene sequence: CDR1 MNHNS, CDR2 SASEGT. The CDR3 loop spans 15 amino acids. J lost 4 bases, V lost 6 bases, and 11 bases had no gene match. CDR3 amino acids: CASRARTGVGETQYF. CDR3 DNA: TGTGCCAGCAGAGCAAGAACAGGGGTAGGAGAGACCCAGTACTTC.